This T cell receptor beta chain was profiled in a study of CD8 T cells in ankylosing spondylitis. Each CDR3 protein is one row after TCRdb ran MiXCR on the 5' RACE reads. This table has a few hundred thousand distinct CDR3 sequences, 6.5% to 10% appearing once. Study-wide findings and caveats: Made up of about eight highly homologous variants, a TCR beta motif appeared characteristic of ankylosing spondylitis blood.

Trimming removed 4 bases from V and 2 bases from J, with 15 bases in between. CDR1 SGDLS and CDR2 YYNGEE come from the germline V gene. This CDR3 comprises 15 residues. This clonotype was counted at least ten times. Its antigen remains unknown. The TCR sequence derives from a male donor with ankylosing spondylitis. The sequenced material came from blood, either unsorted or a sorted T cell fraction (not recorded which). The chain carries TRBV9 and TRBJ1-2; D is perhaps TRBD1 (5 bases). This chain's CDR3 is CASSRLGRANYGYTF. CDR3 bases: TGTGCCAGCAGCCGATTGGGCAGGGCCAACTATGGCTACACCTTC.